This TCR beta chain came from a study of identical twins. After template switching added a universal primer site, the resulting cDNA carried unique molecular identifiers. MiXCR, run by TCRdb on the 5' RACE reads, gives a single entry per CDR3 protein. The sample lists hundreds of thousands of distinct CDR3 sequences, 24% occurring once. The sample holds a few counts of this clonotype. No antigen is known for it. Points from the study as a whole: Invariant MAIT and iNKT cells are populations that could partly confound zero-insertion analyses.

Germline CDR1 and CDR2: SQVTM and ANQGSEA. Deletions cut 0 bases from V and 0 bases from J, with 8 bases between. There are 14 residues in the CDR3. The same sample was also studied in work on T cells expressing NK-cell markers.

The chain employs TRBV29-1 and TRBJ1-2; D is undetermined. This receptor was identified in a woman under 30 in good health. The sample taken for sequencing was CD4+ T cells sorted from blood. The CDR3 sequence is CSVEEASSNYGYTF. CDR3 DNA: TGCAGCGTTGAAGAGGCGAGTTCTAACTATGGCTACACCTTC.